Following are 2 T cell receptor beta chains from one sample sequenced in a study of cytomegalovirus exposure and HLA in healthy donors. The study ran its PCR with 60 Vbeta and 13 Jbeta primers. Method: immunoSEQ multiplex PCR; TCRdb's copy keeps in-frame clones and lacks some. This sample has some 90,000 clones, with 82% found just once. The specimen sequenced was PBMCs. These receptors were obtained from a man aged 45-65 years in good health and CMV-seronegative.

In DNA, the CDR3 is TGTGCCAGCAGCTTAGCCCCTAGCGGGAGGGATACGCAGTATTTT. It translates to CASSLAPSGRDTQYF. This sequence joins TRBV7-6 and TRBJ2-3, with TRBD2 identical over 11 bases. The germline V gene has CDR1 SGHVS and CDR2 FNYEAQ. There are 15 residues in the CDR3. After removal of 0 bases from V and 6 bases from J, the junction contained 2 bases not matched to a gene. The full variable domain, completed using reference TRBV7-6 and TRBJ2-3, is GAGVSQSPRYKVTKRGQDVALRCDPISGHVSLYWYRQALGQGPEFLTYFNYEAQQDKSGLPNDRFSAERPEGSISTLTIQRTEQRDSAMYRCASSLAPSGRDTQYFGPGTRLTVL.

This chain links TRBV4-2 with TRBJ1-4, with a tentative D call TRBD1 (6 bases). CDR3 length equals 16 residues. Trimming shortened V by 1 base and J by 2 bases, and 11 bases separated the two germline ends. The V gene's germline CDR1 is LGHNA and CDR2 YNFKEQ. In nucleotides, the CDR3 is TGTGCCAGCAGCCAAGTAGCAGGGGCCACTAATGAAAAACTGTTTTTT. Translation: CASSQVAGATNEKLFF.